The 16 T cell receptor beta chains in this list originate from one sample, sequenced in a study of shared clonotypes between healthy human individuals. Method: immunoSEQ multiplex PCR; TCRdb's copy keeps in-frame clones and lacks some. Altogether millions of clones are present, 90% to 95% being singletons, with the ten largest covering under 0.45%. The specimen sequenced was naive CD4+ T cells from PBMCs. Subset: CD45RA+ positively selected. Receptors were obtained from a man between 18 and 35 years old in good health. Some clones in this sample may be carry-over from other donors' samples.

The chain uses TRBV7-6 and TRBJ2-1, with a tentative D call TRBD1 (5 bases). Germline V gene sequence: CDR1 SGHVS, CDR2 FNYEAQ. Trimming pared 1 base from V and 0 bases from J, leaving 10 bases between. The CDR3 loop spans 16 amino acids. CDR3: CASSLVLQGSYNEQFF. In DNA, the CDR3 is TGTGCCAGCAGCTTAGTTTTGCAGGGCTCCTACAATGAGCAGTTCTTC.

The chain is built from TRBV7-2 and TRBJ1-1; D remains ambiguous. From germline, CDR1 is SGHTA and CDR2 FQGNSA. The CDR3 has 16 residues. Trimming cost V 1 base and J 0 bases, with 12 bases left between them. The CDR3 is CASSLVGSALNTEAFF. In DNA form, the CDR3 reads TGTGCCAGCAGCTTAGTGGGGTCGGCCCTGAACACTGAAGCTTTCTTT.

The chain's CDR3 is CASSPTGGATTEAFF. CDR3 DNA sequence: TGTGCCAGCAGCCCGACAGGGGGCGCGACGACTGAAGCTTTCTTT. This chain uses TRBV4-2 with TRBJ1-1; 10 bases line up with TRBD1. Per germline, CDR1 LGHNA and CDR2 YNFKEQ. V was clipped by 4 bases and J by 5 bases; unmatched bases: 7. This CDR3 contains 15 residues.

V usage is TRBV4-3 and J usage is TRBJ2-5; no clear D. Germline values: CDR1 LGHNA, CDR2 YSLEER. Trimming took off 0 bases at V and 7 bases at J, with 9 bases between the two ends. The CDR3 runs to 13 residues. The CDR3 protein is CASSQEPAGTQYF. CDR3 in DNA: TGCGCCAGCAGCCAAGAACCGGCCGGGACCCAGTACTTC.

The CDR3 protein is CAISESRDYNEQFF. Written as DNA, the CDR3 is TGTGCCATCAGTGAGTCGAGGGACTACAATGAGCAGTTCTTC. The chain links TRBV10-3 to TRBJ2-1, with D perhaps matching TRBD2 (5 bases). Germline V gives CDR1 ENHRY, CDR2 SYGVKD. The V end lost 0 bases, the J end lost 3 bases, and 6 bases lay between the germline ends. The CDR3 spans 14 residues.

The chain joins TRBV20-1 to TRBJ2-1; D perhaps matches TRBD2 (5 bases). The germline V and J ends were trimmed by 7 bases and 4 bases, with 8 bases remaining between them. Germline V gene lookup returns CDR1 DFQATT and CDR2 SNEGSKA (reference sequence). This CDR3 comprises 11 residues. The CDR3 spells CSGGFYNEQFF. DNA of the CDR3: TGCAGTGGCGGGTTTTACAATGAGCAGTTCTTC.

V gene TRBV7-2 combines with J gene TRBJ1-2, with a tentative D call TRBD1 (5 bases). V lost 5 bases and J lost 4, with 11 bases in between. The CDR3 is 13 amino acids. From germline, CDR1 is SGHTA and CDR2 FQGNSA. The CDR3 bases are TGTGCCAGCAGCCCCGGTGGGGCCTATGGCTACACCTTC. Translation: CASSPGGAYGYTF.

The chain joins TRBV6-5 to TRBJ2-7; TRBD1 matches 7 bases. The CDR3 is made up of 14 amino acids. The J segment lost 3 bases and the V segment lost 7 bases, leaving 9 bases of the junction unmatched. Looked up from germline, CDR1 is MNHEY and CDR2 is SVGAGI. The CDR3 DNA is TGTGCCAGCACCAAGGGACAGCATTACTACGAGCAGTACTTC. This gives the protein CASTKGQHYYEQYF.

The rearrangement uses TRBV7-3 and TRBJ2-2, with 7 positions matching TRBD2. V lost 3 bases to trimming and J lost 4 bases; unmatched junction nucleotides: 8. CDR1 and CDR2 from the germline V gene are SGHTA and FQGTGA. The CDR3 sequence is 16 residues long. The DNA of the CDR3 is TGTGCCAGCAGCTTGGGCCAGCGGGAAGCCACCGGGGAGCTGTTTTTT. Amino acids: CASSLGQREATGELFF.

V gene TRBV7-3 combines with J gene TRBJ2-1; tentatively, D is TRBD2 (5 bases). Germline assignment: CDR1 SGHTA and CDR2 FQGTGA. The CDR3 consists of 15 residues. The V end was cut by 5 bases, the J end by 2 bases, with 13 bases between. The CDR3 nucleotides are TGTGCCAGCAGCCCCGGAGGAGCCGCCTACAATGAGCAGTTCTTC. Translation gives CASSPGGAAYNEQFF.

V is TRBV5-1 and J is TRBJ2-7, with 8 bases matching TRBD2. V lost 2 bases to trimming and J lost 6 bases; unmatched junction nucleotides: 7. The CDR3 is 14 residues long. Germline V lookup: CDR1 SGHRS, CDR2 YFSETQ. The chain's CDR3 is CASSLEAGVSEQYF. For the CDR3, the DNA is TGCGCCAGCAGCTTAGAAGCGGGAGTATCCGAGCAGTACTTC.

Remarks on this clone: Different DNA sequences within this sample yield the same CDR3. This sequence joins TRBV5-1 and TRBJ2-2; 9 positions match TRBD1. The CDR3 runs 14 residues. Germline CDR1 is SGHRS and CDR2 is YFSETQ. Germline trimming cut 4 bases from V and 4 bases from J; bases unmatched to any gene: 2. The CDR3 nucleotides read TGCGCCAGCAGCGAACAGGGGGCCACCGGGGAGCTGTTTTTT. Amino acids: CASSEQGATGELFF.

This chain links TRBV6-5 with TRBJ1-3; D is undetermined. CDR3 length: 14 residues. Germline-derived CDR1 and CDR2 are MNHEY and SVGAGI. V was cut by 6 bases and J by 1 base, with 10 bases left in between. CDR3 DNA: TGTGCCAGCAGGTTCAGTTTATCTGGAAACACCATATATTTT. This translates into CASRFSLSGNTIYF.

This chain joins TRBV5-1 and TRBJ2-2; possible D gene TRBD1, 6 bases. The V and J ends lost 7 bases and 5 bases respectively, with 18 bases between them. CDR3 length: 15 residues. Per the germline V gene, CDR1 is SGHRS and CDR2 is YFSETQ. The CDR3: CASGVQGIGTGELFF. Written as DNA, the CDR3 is TGCGCCAGCGGAGTACAGGGAATTGGGACCGGGGAGCTGTTTTTT.

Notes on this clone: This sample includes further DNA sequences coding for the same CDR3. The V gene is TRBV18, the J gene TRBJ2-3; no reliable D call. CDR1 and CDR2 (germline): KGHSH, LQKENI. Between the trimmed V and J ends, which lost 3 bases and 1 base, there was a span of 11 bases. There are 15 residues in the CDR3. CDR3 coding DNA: TGTGCCAGCTCACCTCAAGGGCAAGGCACAGATACGCAGTATTTT. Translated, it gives CASSPQGQGTDTQYF.

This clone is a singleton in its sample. The CDR3 loop is CASSSDRGVDTIYF. Here the CDR3 DNA reads TGTGCCAGCAGCTCGGACAGGGGCGTAGACACCATATATTTT. J is TRBJ1-3 and V is TRBV7-2; the match to TRBD1 covers 9 bases. In germline, CDR1 is SGHTA, CDR2 FQGNSA. The CDR3 contains 14 residues. V was pared by 4 bases and J by 8 bases, with 6 bases of the junction left unmatched.